This TCR beta chain stems from a study of shared clonotypes between healthy human individuals. The sample holds one count of this clone. Its antigen remains unknown. The CDR3 totals 15 residues. Germline CDR1 is MGHRA and CDR2 is YSYEKL. V lost 7 bases and J 5 bases, leaving 17 bases between the germline ends. Sequenced by immunoSEQ multiplex PCR; TCRdb stores in-frame clones only, minus some. In the table there are some 1 million clones, around 76% of which are singletons. Notes on the study in general: When naive CD4 clonotypes were compared across several donors, approximately 5% were shared. Genetic and exposure-history diversity was limited by the few donors.

Input material: memory CD4+ T cells sorted from blood. Subset specified: CD45RA-negative fraction. This sequence originates from a man younger than 30 in good health. The rearrangement uses TRBV4-1 and TRBJ1-4; the D gene is possibly TRBD1 (5 bases). CDR3: CASNSKGQGNEKLFF. The CDR3 DNA follows: TGCGCCAGCAACTCGAAAGGACAAGGAAATGAAAAACTGTTTTTT.